These 18 T cell receptor beta chains originate from one sample sequenced in a study of T cells after yellow fever vaccination. TCRdb passed the 5' RACE reads through MiXCR, listing each CDR3 protein once. The repertoire has 300,000 to 450,000 distinct CDR3 sequences, less than 9.5% of them found once; the top ten carry roughly 15%. The sample consisted of PBMCs, taken more than 40 days after the first yellow fever vaccination. The receptor set was obtained from a man aged 18 to 29 who received the YFV17D yellow fever vaccine.

V gene TRBV12-3 or TRBV12-4 combines with J gene TRBJ2-3; 9 bases align to TRBD1. This CDR3 has 14 residues. J was trimmed by 4 bases and V by 3 bases; bases with no gene match: 2. CDR3 DNA: TGTGCCAGCAGTTTCAGACAGGGGGCAGATACGCAGTATTTT. Its protein product is CASSFRQGADTQYF.

This clonotype showed up just a few times. This sequence joins TRBV7-9 and TRBJ2-3, with 9 bases that match TRBD2. Germline trimming cut 4 bases from V and 7 bases from J; bases unmatched to any gene: 9. Germline V gives CDR1 SEHNR, CDR2 FQNEAQ (reference sequence). The CDR3 is made up of 15 amino acids. The DNA for the CDR3 is TGTGCCAGCAGCTCGCGGGGGGGCGATTTGAATACGCAGTATTTT. It yields the protein CASSSRGGDLNTQYF.

This chain uses TRBV3-1 with TRBJ1-5; TRBD1 is a possible D gene (5 bases). With 0 bases removed from V and 6 bases from J, the gap between germline ends came to 12 bases. Germline-derived CDR1 and CDR2 are LGHDT and YNNKEL (reference sequence). CDR3 size: 15 residues. The CDR3, as DNA: TGTGCCAGCAGCCAAGATACGGGGGGGGGTCAGCCCCAGCATTTT. It specifies CASSQDTGGGQPQHF.

This clonotype showed up just a few times. The CDR3 spells CASSLATGGSYEQYV. CDR3 in DNA: TGCGCCAGCAGCTTGGCTACGGGGGGCTCCTACGAGCAGTACGTC. The rearrangement links TRBV5-1 to TRBJ2-7, with 7 positions matching TRBD2. In germline, CDR1 is SGHRS, CDR2 YFSETQ. The CDR3 contains 15 residues. The J segment lost 0 bases and the V segment lost 0 bases, leaving 3 bases of the junction unmatched.

The chain joins TRBV15 to TRBJ2-2; TRBD1 matches 9 bases. There are 17 residues in the CDR3. Germline V lookup: CDR1 LNHNV, CDR2 YYDKDF (reference sequence). The V and J ends lost 0 bases and 7 bases, in that order; junction bases with no gene match: 9. CDR3 DNA sequence: TGTGCCACCAGCAGAGATCTGCCGGGACAGGGAATCGGGGAGCTGTTTTTT. Encoded protein: CATSRDLPGQGIGELFF. The full variable domain, rest sourced from reference TRBV15 and TRBJ2-2, is DAMVIQNPRYQVTQFGKPVTLSCSQTLNHNVMYWYQQKSSQAPKLLFHYYDKDFNNEADTPDNFQSRRPNTSFCFLDIRSPGLGDTAMYLCATSRDLPGQGIGELFFGEGSRLTVL.

This clonotype was counted at least ten times. The CDR3 nucleotides read TGTGCCGCAGGCCGGCCTCTAGGGGAGACCCAGTACTTC. It is translated as CAAGRPLGETQYF. V is TRBV5-6 and J is TRBJ2-5; D remains unclear. The V gene lost 10 bases and the J gene lost 5 bases, with 18 bases spanning the gap. This CDR3 is built from 13 residues. Germline CDR1 is SGHDT and CDR2 is YYEEEE.

The chain has TRBV20-1 and TRBJ1-2; possible D gene TRBD1, 5 bases. CDR1 DFQATT and CDR2 SNEGSKA come from the germline V gene (reference sequence). The CDR3 length is 12 residues. Trimming took 6 bases from V and 8 from J, leaving 16 bases between them. CDR3 loop: CSAGTGGDGYTF. The CDR3 DNA reads TGCAGTGCGGGGACGGGGGGGGACGGCTACACCTTC.

This clonotype was detected only a few times. The chain has TRBV12-3 or TRBV12-4 and TRBJ2-5, with 12 nucleotides matching TRBD2. The V gene end was trimmed by 5 bases and the J gene end by 4 bases; junction bases not matched to a gene: 5. The CDR3 has 15 amino acids. As DNA, the CDR3 is TGTGCCAGCAGTCCTCTAGCGGGGGGGGGAGAGACCCAGTACTTC. This translates into CASSPLAGGGETQYF.

V usage is TRBV12-3 or TRBV12-4 and J usage is TRBJ2-5; no reliable D call. Deletions cut 3 bases from V and 2 bases from J, with 10 bases between. The CDR3 runs to 14 residues. The CDR3 DNA is TGTGCCAGCAGTTTCGTAAGCGTACAAGAGACCCAGTACTTC. Translation: CASSFVSVQETQYF.

The V and J genes are TRBV6-2 or TRBV6-3 and TRBJ1-5; TRBD1 agrees at 11 bases. Trimming removed 6 bases from V and 6 bases from J; junction bases left unmatched: 4. The CDR3 totals 14 residues. Per the germline V gene, CDR1 is MNHEY and CDR2 is SVGEGT. The CDR3 sequence is CASRLDRGLQPQHF. As DNA, the CDR3 is TGTGCCAGCAGATTGGACAGGGGGCTTCAGCCCCAGCATTTT.

The chain carries TRBV9 and TRBJ2-2; 9 bases match TRBD2. Trimming took 3 bases from V and 3 from J; bases not matched to a gene: 3. CDR3 size: 15 residues. Germline assignment: CDR1 SGDLS and CDR2 YYNGEE. The CDR3 is CASSATSGDTGELFF. The CDR3, as DNA: TGTGCCAGCAGCGCGACTAGCGGAGACACCGGGGAGCTGTTTTTT.

The V and J genes are TRBV29-1 and TRBJ2-3; tentative D call: TRBD1 (7 bases). Trimming pared 6 bases from V and 2 bases from J, leaving 21 bases between. This CDR3 is built from 16 residues. The germline V gene has CDR1 SQVTM and CDR2 ANQGSEA. CDR3 bases: TGCAGCGTATCGAGACGCCAGGGGGGAAACACAGATACGCAGTATTTT. This encodes CSVSRRQGGNTDTQYF.

The chain has TRBV19 and TRBJ2-7; 7 nucleotides match TRBD1. V lost 7 bases and J lost 3; bases outside the gene matches: 6. Germline assignment: CDR1 LNHDA and CDR2 SQIVND (reference sequence). CDR3 length: 13 residues. This CDR3 reads CASTRQGVYEQYV. CDR3 nucleotides: TGTGCCAGTACCCGGCAGGGGGTCTACGAGCAGTACGTC.

This chain joins TRBV5-6 and TRBJ1-5; 9 bases fit TRBD1. Trimming at V came to 1 base and at J to 3 bases, leaving 8 bases not matched to a gene. Looked up from germline, CDR1 is SGHDT and CDR2 is YYEEEE. The length of the CDR3 is 17 residues. CDR3 nucleotides: TGTGCCAGCAGCTTGAACCTGGACAGGGGATACAATCAGCCCCAGCATTTT. It specifies CASSLNLDRGYNQPQHF.

V is TRBV7-2 and J is TRBJ1-3; no firm D call. V lost 4 bases to trimming and J lost 1 base, with 8 bases between them. Germline lookup yields CDR1 SGHTA and CDR2 FQGNSA. This CDR3 is 14 amino acids long. Here the CDR3 DNA reads TGTGCCAGCAGCTCACCTAATTCTGGAAACACCATATATTTT. This codes for CASSSPNSGNTIYF.

The count of this clonotype is one. The junction departs from germline at one end; a sequencing error may be responsible. V usage is TRBV7-2 and J usage is TRBJ2-5, with D tentatively TRBD2 (7 bases). This CDR3 spans 15 amino acids. The germline V gene has CDR1 SGHTA and CDR2 FQGNSA. As DNA, the CDR3 is TGTGCCAGCCGCTTAAGTGGGGGGGCCAAAGAGACCCAGTACTTC. It translates to CASRLSGGAKETQYF. The full variable domain, rest sourced from reference TRBV7-2 and TRBJ2-5, is GAGVSQSPSNKVTEKGKDVELRCDPISGHTALYWYRQSLGQGLEFLIYFQGNSAPDKSGLPSDRFSAERTGGSVSTLTIQRTQQEDSAVYLCASRLSGGAKETQYFGPGTRLLVL.

This chain links TRBV19 with TRBJ2-5; tentatively, D is TRBD2 (6 bases). From germline, CDR1 is LNHDA and CDR2 SQIVND (reference sequence). The CDR3 contains 15 residues. Trimming shortened V by 9 bases and J by 5 bases, and 22 bases separated the two germline ends. The CDR3 reads CASSRMTTSFETQYF. The CDR3 DNA follows: TGTGCCAGCTCTAGGATGACGACTAGTTTCGAGACCCAGTACTTC.

The table lists this clonotype with a few counts. The gene calls are TRBV5-1 and TRBJ2-1, with TRBD1 identical over 8 bases. Germline trimming cut 4 bases from V and 5 bases from J; bases unmatched to any gene: 11. CDR1 and CDR2 (germline): SGHRS, YFSETQ. CDR3 length: 16 residues. This CDR3 reads CASSLLLSGGDNEQFF. For the CDR3, the DNA is TGCGCCAGCAGCCTTCTACTGTCAGGGGGCGACAATGAGCAGTTCTTC.